These 21 T cell receptor beta chains were all obtained from the same sample, sequenced in a study of cytomegalovirus exposure and HLA in healthy donors. PCR primers comprised 60 Vbeta and 13 Jbeta primers. Method: immunoSEQ multiplex PCR; TCRdb's copy keeps in-frame clones and lacks some. The table shows 150,000 to 200,000 clones, with 76% occurring only once. Sequencing was done on a sample of PBMCs. These receptors were obtained from a male donor in good health and CMV-seronegative.

This clone was seen once. V usage is TRBV5-1 and J usage is TRBJ2-5, with 7 bases matching TRBD1. V shed 6 bases, J shed 2 bases, and the junction held 7 bases outside the gene matches. The length of the CDR3 is 14 residues. Germline CDR1 is SGHRS and CDR2 is YFSETQ. CDR3: CASNPGQTQETQYF. CDR3 in DNA: TGCGCCAGCAACCCGGGACAGACTCAAGAGACCCAGTACTTC.

The V and J genes are TRBV6-4 and TRBJ2-3; possibly TRBD1 for D (5 bases). V lost 3 bases and J lost 0, with 7 bases in between. Per germline, CDR1 MRHNA and CDR2 SNTAGT. This CDR3 spans 14 amino acids. In nucleotides, the CDR3 is TGTGCCAGCAGTGAAAGGGGAAGCACAGATACGCAGTATTTT. This encodes CASSERGSTDTQYF.

This clone was seen only a few times. The chain's CDR3 is CSATNTEQFF. CDR3 nucleotides: TGCAGTGCCACGAACACTGAGCAGTTCTTC. V gene TRBV20-1 combines with J gene TRBJ2-1, with D uncertain. Germline V gives CDR1 DFQATT, CDR2 SNEGSKA (reference sequence). Trimming cost V 6 bases and J 9 bases, with 9 bases left between them. The CDR3 totals 10 residues.

This sequence joins TRBV6-4 and TRBJ2-7; TRBD1 agrees at 8 bases. This CDR3 has 15 residues. CDR1 MRHNA and CDR2 SNTAGT come from the germline V gene. The ends lost 3 bases at V and 3 bases at J; junction bases unmatched: 7. CDR3 DNA sequence: TGTGCCAGCAGTGATTGGTCAGACAGGGGCTACGAGCAGTACTTC. This codes for CASSDWSDRGYEQYF.

The chain recombines TRBV19 with TRBJ2-7; unclear D gene. CDR3 length: 11 residues. V lost 1 base, J lost 10 bases, and 8 bases lay in between. Germline CDR1 LNHDA, CDR2 SQIVND (reference sequence). CDR3: CASSIGHTQYF. The CDR3, as DNA: TGTGCCAGTAGTATAGGACACACACAGTACTTC.

The J gene is TRBJ2-5, the V gene TRBV11-2; 14 bases map to TRBD2. The CDR3 loop spans 15 amino acids. Germline V CDR1 and CDR2: SGHAT, FQNNGV. Trimming at V came to 5 bases and at J to 5 bases, leaving 4 bases not matched to a gene. This chain's CDR3 is CASSQGTSGSETQYF. The CDR3 nucleotides read TGTGCCAGCAGCCAAGGGACTAGCGGGAGTGAGACCCAGTACTTC.

The rearrangement uses TRBV28 and TRBJ1-5, with 7 bases fitting TRBD1. This CDR3 has 15 amino acids. The J segment lost 2 bases and the V segment lost 3 bases, leaving 4 bases of the junction unmatched. Germline assignment: CDR1 MDHEN and CDR2 SYDVKM. CDR3 coding DNA: TGTGCCAGCAGTTTGACAGGGAGAGGCAATCAGCCCCAGCATTTT. Protein product: CASSLTGRGNQPQHF.

The chain uses TRBV4-2 and TRBJ2-5, with 9 bases identical to TRBD2. V was clipped by 5 bases and J by 4 bases; unmatched bases: 11. The length of the CDR3 is 16 residues. CDR1 and CDR2 from the germline V gene are LGHNA and YNFKEQ. The CDR3 is CASSALAGFRGETQYF. The DNA of the CDR3 is TGTGCCAGCAGCGCGCTAGCGGGGTTTCGGGGAGAGACCCAGTACTTC.

Only a few counts were recorded for this clone. This sequence joins TRBV6-1 and TRBJ2-7, with D possibly matching TRBD2 (5 bases). This CDR3 spans 15 amino acids. Per germline, CDR1 MNHNS and CDR2 SASEGT. The ends were cut back, 6 bases at V and 0 bases at J, with 15 bases in the middle. CDR3 protein: CASRSDGVGSYEQYF. The CDR3, as DNA: TGTGCCAGCAGGTCGGACGGGGTAGGCTCCTACGAGCAGTACTTC.

V and J are TRBV27 and TRBJ1-6, with D unclear. The CDR3 is 16 amino acids. Germline CDR1 is MNHEY and CDR2 is SMNVEV (reference sequence). V was pared by 2 bases and J by 0 bases, with 8 bases between. CDR3 protein: CASSLVSVSYNSPLHF. The CDR3 coding sequence is TGTGCCAGCAGTTTAGTAAGCGTCTCCTATAATTCACCCCTCCACTTT.

The J gene is TRBJ2-7, the V gene TRBV5-4; the match to TRBD2 covers 7 bases. Germline loops: CDR1 SGHNT, CDR2 YYREEE (reference sequence). The trim removed 0 bases at V and 4 bases at J, leaving 7 bases unmatched. This CDR3 is 15 amino acids long. The DNA of the CDR3 is TGTGCCAGCAGCTTGGTGGGAGGGCGGGGTTACGAGCAGTACTTC. Its translation is CASSLVGGRGYEQYF. The whole variable domain, filled in from reference TRBV5-4 and TRBJ2-7, reads ETGVTQSPTHLIKTRGQQVTLRCSSQSGHNTVSWYQQALGQGPQFIFQYYREEENGRGNFPPRFSGLQFPNYSSELNVNALELDDSALYLCASSLVGGRGYEQYFGPGTRLTVT.

Here the CDR3 DNA reads TGTGCCAGCAGCTTATACCTTGAGAGTTACGAGCAGTACTTC. Amino acids: CASSLYLESYEQYF. The chain uses TRBV11-2 and TRBJ2-7; D not resolved. Germline CDR1 and CDR2: SGHAT and FQNNGV. The germline V and J ends were trimmed by 2 bases and 4 bases, with 12 bases remaining between them. The CDR3 length is 14 residues.

The V and J genes are TRBV28 and TRBJ2-1; TRBD1 matches at 8 bases. CDR3 size: 15 residues. CDR1 and CDR2 (germline): MDHEN, SYDVKM. The J segment lost 1 base and the V segment lost 4 bases, leaving 3 bases of the junction unmatched. Here the CDR3 DNA reads TGTGCCAGCAGTTCACAGGGGGTTTCCTACAATGAGCAGTTCTTC. Protein: CASSSQGVSYNEQFF.

The chain links TRBV7-9 to TRBJ2-7, with no clear D. Germline V gene lookup returns CDR1 SEHNR and CDR2 FQNEAQ (reference sequence). The CDR3 spans 15 residues. Trimming left V 1 base short and J 1 base short, with 11 bases between. CDR3 region: CASSLVGSLSYEQYF. In DNA form, the CDR3 reads TGTGCCAGCAGCTTAGTGGGCAGCCTTTCCTACGAGCAGTACTTC.

This rearrangement joins TRBV9 to TRBJ1-3; D not certain. In germline, CDR1 is SGDLS, CDR2 YYNGEE. CDR3 length: 15 amino acids. V was shortened by 0 bases and J by 0 bases, with 7 bases between the two germline ends. The CDR3, as DNA: TGTGCCAGCAGCGTAGGAGGCAACTCTGGAAACACCATATATTTT. Translation: CASSVGGNSGNTIYF.

The rearrangement links TRBV6-5 to TRBJ1-1; no reliable D call. The CDR3 is 12 amino acids. The V and J ends lost 6 bases and 5 bases respectively, with 10 bases between them. Germline assignment: CDR1 MNHEY and CDR2 SVGAGI. The CDR3 reads CASSRGRTEAFF. CDR3 in DNA: TGTGCCAGCAGCCGAGGAAGGACTGAAGCTTTCTTT.

V is TRBV5-1 and J is TRBJ2-3; TRBD2 matches at 13 bases. This CDR3 spans 18 amino acids. V was clipped by 2 bases and J by 0 bases; unmatched bases: 6. Germline CDR1 is SGHRS and CDR2 is YFSETQ. CDR3 loop: CASSLLTSGGSSTDTQYF. The CDR3 DNA follows: TGCGCCAGCAGCTTACTGACTAGCGGGGGGTCTAGCACAGATACGCAGTATTTT.

The V and J genes are TRBV6-5 and TRBJ1-5, with TRBD1 identical over 8 bases. Germline V gene lookup returns CDR1 MNHEY and CDR2 SVGAGI. V dropped 0 bases and J dropped 5; count of bases not matched to a gene: 6. This CDR3 contains 16 residues. As DNA, the CDR3 is TGTGCCAGCAGTTACTCTGAAGACAGGGGAGATCAGCCCCAGCATTTT. This translates into CASSYSEDRGDQPQHF.

The V gene is TRBV9, the J gene TRBJ1-1; D might be TRBD1 (5 bases). Per the germline V gene, CDR1 is SGDLS and CDR2 is YYNGEE. The CDR3 totals 17 residues. Between the trimmed V and J ends, which lost 0 bases and 3 bases, there was a span of 18 bases. In DNA form, the CDR3 reads TGTGCCAGCAGCGTAGGAAGTGGGGGGACCGGGGACACTGAAGCTTTCTTT. Amino acids: CASSVGSGGTGDTEAFF.

For this clone: At one of its ends the junction is not consistent with the germline gene, which may arise from a read error. The chain has TRBV7-9 and TRBJ2-7, with TRBD1 identical over 7 bases. Germline V gene sequence: CDR1 SEHNR, CDR2 FQNEAQ (reference sequence). The CDR3 has 15 residues. CDR3 amino acids: CSSSFIDREIYEQYF. CDR3 DNA sequence: TGTTCCAGCAGCTTCATTGACAGGGAAATCTACGAGCAGTACTTC. The variable domain in full, with the rest retrieved from reference TRBV7-9 and TRBJ2-7, is DTGVSQNPRHKITKRGQNVTFRCDPISEHNRLYWYRQTLGQGPEFLTYFQNEAQLEKSRLLSDRFSAERPKGSFSTLEIQRTEQGDSAMYLCSSSFIDREIYEQYFGPGTRLTVT.

A single count supports this clone. V gene TRBV7-3 combines with J gene TRBJ2-2; 8 bases are shared with TRBD1. Looked up from germline, CDR1 is SGHTA and CDR2 is FQGTGA. CDR3 size: 15 residues. V trimming: 10 bases; J trimming: 1 base; junction bases outside the gene matches: 8. CDR3 nucleotides: TGTGCCACGACCCAGGGGGCTATGAACACCGGGGAGCTGTTTTTT. Protein: CATTQGAMNTGELFF.